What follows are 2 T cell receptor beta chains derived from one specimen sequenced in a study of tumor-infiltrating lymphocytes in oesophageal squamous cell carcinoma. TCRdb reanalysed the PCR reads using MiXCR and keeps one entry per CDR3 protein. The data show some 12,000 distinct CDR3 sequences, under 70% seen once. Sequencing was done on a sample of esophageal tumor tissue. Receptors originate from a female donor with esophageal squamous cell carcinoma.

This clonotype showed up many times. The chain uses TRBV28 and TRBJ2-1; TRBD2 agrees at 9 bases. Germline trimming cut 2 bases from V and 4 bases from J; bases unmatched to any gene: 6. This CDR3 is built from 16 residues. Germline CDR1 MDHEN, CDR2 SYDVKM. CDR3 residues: CASSLMTSGAYNEQFF. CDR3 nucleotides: TGTGCCAGCAGTTTAATGACTAGCGGAGCTTACAATGAGCAGTTCTTC.

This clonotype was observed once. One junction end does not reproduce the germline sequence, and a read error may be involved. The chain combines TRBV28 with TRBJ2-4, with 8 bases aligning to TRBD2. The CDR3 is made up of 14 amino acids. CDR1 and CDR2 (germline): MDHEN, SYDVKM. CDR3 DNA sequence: TGTGCCAGCATCCTGACTAGCGCAACCTACGAGCAGTACTTT. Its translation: CASILTSATYEQYF.